The sample holds a few counts of the clone carrying this T cell receptor beta chain. Its antigen is not identified. The record originates from a study of T cells in tumors after PD-1 blockade. Study details: Prior checkpoint blockade, systemic immunosuppressant use, or anti-cancer therapy within 4 weeks excluded patients. Some patients also took daily vismodegib 150 mg during anti-PD-1 treatment.

Study findings and constraints: Blood contained about 40% of the tumor's TCR clonotypes.

The CDR3 sequence is 14 residues long. The junction had 7 bases not matched to a gene; V was cut back by 6 bases and J by 5 bases. From germline, CDR1 is MNHEY and CDR2 SVGEGT. Generated by immunoSEQ multiplex PCR, the TCRdb table keeps only in-frame clones and is missing some. This sample has roughly 15,000 clones, with roughly four fifths found just once. The source of this sequence is a human donor with basal cell carcinoma. V is TRBV6-2 or TRBV6-3 and J is TRBJ2-7; 10 bases are shared with TRBD2. This specimen consisted of PBMCs, obtained after anti-PD-1 treatment. CDR3 amino acids: CASSLGLAADEQYF. The CDR3 DNA sequence: TGTGCCAGCAGCCTAGGACTAGCGGCCGACGAGCAGTACTTC.